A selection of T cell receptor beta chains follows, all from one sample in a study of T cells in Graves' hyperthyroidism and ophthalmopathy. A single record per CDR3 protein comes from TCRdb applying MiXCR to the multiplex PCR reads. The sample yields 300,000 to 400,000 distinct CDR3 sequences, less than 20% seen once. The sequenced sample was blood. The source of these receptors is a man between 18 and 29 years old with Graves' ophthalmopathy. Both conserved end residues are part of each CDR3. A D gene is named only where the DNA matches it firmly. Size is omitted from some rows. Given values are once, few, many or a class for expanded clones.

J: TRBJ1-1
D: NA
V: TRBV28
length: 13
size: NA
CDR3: CASSLDQGTEAFF
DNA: TGTGCCAGCAGTTTAGACCAAGGCACTGAAGCTTTCTTT

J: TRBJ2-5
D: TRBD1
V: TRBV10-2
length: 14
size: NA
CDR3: CATTGTGQRETQYF
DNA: TGCGCCACCACGGGGACAGGGCAACGGGAGACCCAGTACTTC

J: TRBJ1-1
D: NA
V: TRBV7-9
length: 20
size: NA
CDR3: CASSLALLRRARPMNTEAFF
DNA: TGTGCCAGCAGCTTAGCACTACTAAGGAGGGCGCGACCGATGAACACTGAAGCTTTCTTT

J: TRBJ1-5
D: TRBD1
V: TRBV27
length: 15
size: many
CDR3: CASSRTGVEGQPQHF
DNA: TGTGCCAGCAGCCGGACAGGAGTTGAGGGTCAGCCCCAGCATTTT

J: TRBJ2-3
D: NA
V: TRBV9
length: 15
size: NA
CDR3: CASSVGGAISDTQYF
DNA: TGTGCCAGCAGCGTAGGGGGGGCTATTTCTGATACGCAGTATTTT

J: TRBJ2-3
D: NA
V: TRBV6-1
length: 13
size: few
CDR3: CASKIAATDTQYF
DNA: TGTGCCAGTAAAATAGCGGCCACAGATACGCAGTATTTT

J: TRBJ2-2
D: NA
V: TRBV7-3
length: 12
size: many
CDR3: CASSSYTGELFF
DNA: TGTGCCAGCAGCTCATACACCGGGGAGCTGTTTTTT

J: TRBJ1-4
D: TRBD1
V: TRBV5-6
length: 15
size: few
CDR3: CASSPGTGGEEKLFF
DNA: TGTGCCAGCAGCCCCGGGACAGGGGGAGAAGAAAAACTGTTTTTT

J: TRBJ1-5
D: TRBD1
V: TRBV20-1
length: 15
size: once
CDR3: CSAATGDWGNQPQHF
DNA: TGCAGTGCTGCTACAGGGGATTGGGGCAATCAGCCCCAGCATTTT

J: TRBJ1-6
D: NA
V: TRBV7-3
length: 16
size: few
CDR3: CASSASPGARGSPLHF
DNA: TGTGCCAGCAGCGCCTCCCCAGGGGCGCGTGGCTCACCCCTCCACTTT

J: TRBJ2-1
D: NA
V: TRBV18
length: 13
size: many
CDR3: CASSPHQQDEQFF
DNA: TGTGCCAGCTCACCTCACCAACAAGATGAGCAGTTCTTC

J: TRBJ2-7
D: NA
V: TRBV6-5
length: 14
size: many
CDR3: CASSYREAAFEQYF
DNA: TGTGCCAGCAGTTACCGGGAAGCCGCTTTCGAGCAGTACTTC

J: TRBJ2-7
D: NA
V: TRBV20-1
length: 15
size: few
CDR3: CSARELAWAGPEQYF
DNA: TGCAGTGCTAGAGAATTGGCTTGGGCAGGGCCCGAGCAGTACTTC

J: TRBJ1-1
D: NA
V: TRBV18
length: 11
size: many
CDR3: CASSQRGEAFF
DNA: TGTGCCAGCTCACAGCGGGGTGAAGCTTTCTTT

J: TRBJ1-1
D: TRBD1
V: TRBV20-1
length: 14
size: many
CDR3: CSARGRGRLGEAFF
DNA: TGCAGTGCTAGGGGCAGGGGGCGATTAGGTGAAGCTTTCTTT

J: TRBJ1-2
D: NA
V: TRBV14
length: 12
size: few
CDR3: CASSPQPYGYTF
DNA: TGTGCCAGCAGCCCGCAGCCCTATGGCTACACCTTC

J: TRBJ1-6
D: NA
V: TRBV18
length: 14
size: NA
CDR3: CASSPGREVSPLHF
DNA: TGTGCCAGCTCACCAGGCAGGGAAGTTTCACCCCTCCACTTT

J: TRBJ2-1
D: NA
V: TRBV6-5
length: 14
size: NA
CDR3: CASSYSAGHNEQFF
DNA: TGTGCCAGCAGTTACTCTGCGGGGCACAATGAGCAGTTCTTC

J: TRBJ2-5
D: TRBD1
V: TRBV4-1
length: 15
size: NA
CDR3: CASSQPDRAEETQYF
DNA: TGCGCCAGCAGCCAACCCGACAGGGCCGAAGAGACCCAGTACTTC

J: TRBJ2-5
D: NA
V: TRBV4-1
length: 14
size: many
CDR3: CASSQVAGAETQYF
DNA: TGCGCCAGCAGCCAAGTCGCAGGGGCAGAGACCCAGTACTTC

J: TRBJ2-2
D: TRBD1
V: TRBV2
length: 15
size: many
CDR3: CASSEDRAHTGELFF
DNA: TGTGCCAGCAGCGAGGACAGGGCGCACACCGGGGAGCTGTTTTTT

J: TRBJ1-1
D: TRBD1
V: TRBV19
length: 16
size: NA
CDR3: CASTSWGGQMNTEAFF
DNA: TGTGCCAGTACCTCCTGGGGGGGACAGATGAACACTGAAGCTTTCTTT

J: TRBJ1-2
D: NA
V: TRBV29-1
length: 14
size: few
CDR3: CSAANGLSNYGYTF
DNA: TGCAGCGCCGCGAACGGACTATCCAACTATGGCTACACCTTC